This TCR beta chain derives from a study of Graves' ophthalmopathy and Graves' hyperthyroidism. General observations from the study: Sensitivity reached just under 90% and specificity almost 83% for a 13-signature model separating ophthalmopathy from stable hyperthyroidism.

At least ten counts were recorded for this clonotype. What it binds is not known. The CDR3 runs 11 residues. The germline gives CDR1 DFQATT, CDR2 SNEGSKA (reference sequence). V shed 3 bases and J shed 5 bases, with 7 bases lying between them. Excluded: other autoimmune disease, uncontrolled infection, pregnancy or lactation. Clinical symptoms, serum thyroxine, TRAb, thyroid ultrasound and orbital computed tomography formed the basis of diagnosis. CDR3 regions of TCR beta were amplified from RNA transcripts. The library came from an HTBI-primed first-round RT-PCR and a second-round multiplex PCR. TCRdb fed the multiplex PCR reads into MiXCR, producing one record per CDR3 protein. The data contain more than 1,000,000 distinct CDR3 sequences, roughly 35% of them singletons.

The source material was peripheral blood or thyroid tissue (not recorded which). V and J are TRBV20-1 and TRBJ2-5; no firm D call. The sequence was obtained from an adult man with Graves' hyperthyroidism. CDR3 in amino acids: CSASHRETQYF. DNA of the CDR3: TGCAGTGCTAGTCATAGGGAGACCCAGTACTTC.